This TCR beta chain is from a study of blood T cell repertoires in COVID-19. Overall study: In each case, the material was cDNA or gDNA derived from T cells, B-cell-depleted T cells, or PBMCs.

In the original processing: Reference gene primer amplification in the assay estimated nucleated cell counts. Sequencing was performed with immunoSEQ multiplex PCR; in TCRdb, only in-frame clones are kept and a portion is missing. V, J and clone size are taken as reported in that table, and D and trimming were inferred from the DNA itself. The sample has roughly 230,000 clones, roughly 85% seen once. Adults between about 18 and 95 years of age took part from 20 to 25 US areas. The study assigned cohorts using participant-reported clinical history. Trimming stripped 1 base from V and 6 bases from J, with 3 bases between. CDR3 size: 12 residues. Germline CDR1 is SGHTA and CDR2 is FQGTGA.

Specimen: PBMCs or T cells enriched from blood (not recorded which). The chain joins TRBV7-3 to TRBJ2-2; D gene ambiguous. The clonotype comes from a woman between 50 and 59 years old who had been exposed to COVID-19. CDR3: CASSLKPGELFF. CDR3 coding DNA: TGTGCCAGCAGCTTAAAGCCCGGGGAGCTGTTTTTT.